One sample yielded the 23 T cell receptor beta chains listed below, sequenced in a study of spatial heterogeneity in lung cancer. From the 5' RACE reads, TCRdb called clonotypes with MiXCR, one entry per CDR3 protein. The data show around 98,000 distinct CDR3 sequences, roughly 21% seen once. Documented time point: blood at routine non-recurrence follow-up after resection. Here the sequenced sample was PBMCs, taken at follow-up. The receptors come from a male donor with early-stage non-small cell lung cancer.

The genes are TRBV30 and TRBJ2-5, with a tentative D call TRBD1 (5 bases). Germline V gene data show CDR1 as GTSNPN and CDR2 as SVGIG (reference sequence). The V gene lost 1 base and the J gene lost 5 bases, with 14 bases spanning the gap. The CDR3 is 14 amino acids. Written as DNA, the CDR3 is TGTGCCTGGAGTGCCTTCCTCAGGGCGGAGACCCAGTACTTC. It specifies CAWSAFLRAETQYF.

This clonotype has only a few counts. V gene TRBV24-1 combines with J gene TRBJ2-2, with TRBD1 identical over 9 bases. The trim removed 4 bases at V and 7 bases at J, leaving 6 bases unmatched. This CDR3 has 15 amino acids. Germline CDR1 reads KGHDR; CDR2 reads SFDVKD. The CDR3 DNA is TGTGCCACCAGTGACCCGGGACAGGGTAACGGGGAGCTGTTTTTT. It translates to CATSDPGQGNGELFF.

This clonotype was found a few times. The rearrangement uses TRBV12-3 or TRBV12-4 and TRBJ2-1; D is unresolved. Trimming cost V 3 bases and J 8 bases, with 11 bases left between them. The CDR3 is 13 amino acids. The CDR3 coding sequence is TGTGCCAGCAGTTTTCTAGGTCGGGATGAGCAGTTCTTC. It codes for CASSFLGRDEQFF.

The V gene is TRBV5-6, the J gene TRBJ1-2; 8 positions agree with TRBD1. The CDR3 runs to 15 residues. CDR1 is SGHDT, CDR2 YYEEEE, per germline. Trimming removed 1 base from V and 8 bases from J; junction bases left unmatched: 10. The CDR3 DNA reads as TGTGCCAGCAGCTTGAGGGGACAGGTCTATGGAGGCTACACCTTC. It yields the protein CASSLRGQVYGGYTF. Complete variable domain (other parts from reference TRBV5-6 and TRBJ1-2): DAGVTQSPTHLIKTRGQQVTLRCSPKSGHDTVSWYQQALGQGPQFIFQYYEEEERQRGNFPDRFSGHQFPNYSSELNVNALLLGDSALYLCASSLRGQVYGGYTFGSGTRLTVV.

The chain is built from TRBV28 and TRBJ2-3, with D hard to call. V lost 9 bases to trimming and J lost 1 base, with 8 bases between them. Germline loops: CDR1 MDHEN, CDR2 SYDVKM. The CDR3 extends over 12 amino acids. The CDR3 region is CARLSGTDTQYF. The CDR3, as DNA: TGTGCCAGATTAAGCGGCACAGATACGCAGTATTTT.

The chain joins TRBV20-1 to TRBJ2-7; D is perhaps TRBD1 or TRBD2 (5 bases each). V was pared by 3 bases and J by 3 bases, with 18 bases between. Germline V gene data show CDR1 as DFQATT and CDR2 as SNEGSKA (reference sequence). The CDR3 length is 15 residues. In DNA, the CDR3 is TGCAGTGCTAGGGGACCCCCCCCAAAACACTACGAGCAGTACTTC. Translating gives CSARGPPPKHYEQYF.

The chain combines TRBV20-1 with TRBJ1-2, with a possible D match to TRBD1 (6 bases). Trimming cost V 0 bases and J 11 bases, with 16 bases left between them. The CDR3 length is 13 residues. Germline V CDR1 and CDR2: DFQATT, SNEGSKA (reference sequence). The CDR3 reads CSARDPHRVRYTF. CDR3 nucleotides: TGCAGTGCTAGAGATCCCCACAGGGTGAGGTACACCTTC.

The chain employs TRBV7-2 and TRBJ1-3, with TRBD1 matching 9 bases. Trimming at V came to 8 bases and at J to 2 bases, leaving 1 base not matched to a gene. The germline CDR1 and CDR2 sequences are SGHTA and FQGNSA. The CDR3 consists of 13 residues. In DNA form, the CDR3 reads TGTGCCAGCCGGACAGGGGCTGGAAACACCATATATTTT. Protein: CASRTGAGNTIYF. Looking up the rest from reference TRBV7-2 and TRBJ1-3 gives the full variable domain: GAGVSQSPSNKVTEKGKDVELRCDPISGHTALYWYRQSLGQGLEFLIYFQGNSAPDKSGLPSDRFSAERTGGSVSTLTIQRTQQEDSAVYLCASRTGAGNTIYFGEGSWLTVV.

The chain uses TRBV5-6 and TRBJ1-1; D gene uncertain. Germline assignment: CDR1 SGHDT and CDR2 YYEEEE. The CDR3 contains 14 residues. V gave up 2 bases and J gave up 0 bases, with 8 bases separating them. CDR3 DNA sequence: TGTGCCAGCAGCTTTCGGAACCTGAACACTGAAGCTTTCTTT. Protein sequence: CASSFRNLNTEAFF.

This clonotype was observed many times. This rearrangement joins TRBV5-6 to TRBJ2-7; 12 bases are shared with TRBD1. CDR3 length: 16 residues. Germline CDR1 reads SGHDT; CDR2 reads YYEEEE. The J segment lost 7 bases and the V segment lost 1 base, leaving 9 bases of the junction unmatched. The CDR3 protein is CASSLFPGQGAEEQYF. The DNA for the CDR3 is TGTGCCAGCAGCTTGTTTCCGGGACAGGGGGCAGAAGAGCAGTACTTC.

In this sample, this clonotype turned up many times. The rearrangement links TRBV24-1 to TRBJ1-1, with D unclear. There are 13 residues in the CDR3. Germline CDR1 KGHDR, CDR2 SFDVKD. V lost 6 bases to trimming and J lost 5 bases, with 12 bases between them. As DNA, the CDR3 is TGTGCCACCAGTTCCGGAGAAACGACTGAAGCTTTCTTT. Its translation is CATSSGETTEAFF.

Ten or more counts support this clonotype. The V and J genes are TRBV6-1 and TRBJ2-7; perhaps TRBD1 as D (6 bases). In germline, CDR1 is MNHNS, CDR2 SASEGT. The CDR3 has 14 residues. V dropped 6 bases and J dropped 0 bases, with 12 bases sitting between them. CDR3 in amino acids: CASSLDRSSYEQYF. DNA of the CDR3: TGTGCCAGCAGCTTAGACAGGAGCTCCTACGAGCAGTACTTC.

V and J are TRBV20-1 and TRBJ1-6; 7 bases agree with TRBD1. CDR1 DFQATT and CDR2 SNEGSKA come from the germline V gene (reference sequence). There are 14 residues in the CDR3. V gave up 4 bases and J gave up 6 bases; unmatched junction bases: 6. CDR3 sequence reads: CSAKYRGPNSPLHF. CDR3 in DNA: TGCAGTGCTAAATACAGGGGACCTAATTCACCCCTCCACTTT.

This clonotype was seen a handful of times. The chain couples TRBV7-3 to TRBJ2-3; no clear D. With 0 bases removed from V and 6 bases from J, the gap between germline ends came to 7 bases. Per germline, CDR1 SGHTA and CDR2 FQGTGA. CDR3 size: 13 residues. In DNA form, the CDR3 reads TGTGCCAGCAGCTTAACTTGGTCTGATACGCAGTATTTT. It yields the protein CASSLTWSDTQYF.

The sample holds a few counts of this clonotype. The chain has TRBV2 and TRBJ1-2; 9 positions agree with TRBD1. V dropped 7 bases and J dropped 3; count of bases not matched to a gene: 6. The CDR3 runs 14 residues. The germline CDR1 and CDR2 sequences are SNHLY and FYNNEI. CDR3 nucleotide sequence: TGTGCCAGCAATAGGGACAGGGATTACTATGGCTACACCTTC. Protein: CASNRDRDYYGYTF.

This rearrangement joins TRBV5-5 to TRBJ1-1; 9 nucleotides match TRBD1. The V segment lost 0 bases and the J segment 9 bases; nucleotides outside the gene matches: 6. Germline V gene data show CDR1 as SGHKS and CDR2 as YYEKEE (reference sequence). This CDR3 spans 14 amino acids. The chain's CDR3 is CASSLETGGPKAFF. The CDR3 DNA sequence: TGTGCCAGCAGCTTGGAGACAGGGGGACCGAAAGCTTTCTTT. Supplemented by reference TRBV5-5 and TRBJ1-1, the full variable domain reads DAGVTQSPTHLIKTRGQQVTLRCSPISGHKSVSWYQQVLGQGPQFIFQYYEKEERGRGNFPDRFSARQFPNYSSELNVNALLLGDSALYLCASSLETGGPKAFFGQGTRLTVV.

This clonotype was seen many times. The chain couples TRBV3-1 to TRBJ2-2, with TRBD1 as a possible D gene (5 bases). The CDR3 has 14 residues. The germline V gene has CDR1 LGHDT and CDR2 YNNKEL (reference sequence). The germline V and J ends were trimmed by 4 bases and 8 bases, with 14 bases remaining between them. CDR3 amino acids: CASSPSRVSGELFF. Here the CDR3 DNA reads TGTGCCAGCAGCCCCTCCAGGGTTTCAGGGGAGCTGTTTTTT.

The chain uses TRBV18 and TRBJ1-2; D ambiguous. The germline gives CDR1 KGHSH, CDR2 LQKENI. This CDR3 region has 15 residues. Trimming took off 4 bases at V and 6 bases at J, with 18 bases between the two ends. The chain's CDR3 is CASSQAAGRGNGYTF. The CDR3 DNA follows: TGTGCCAGCTCACAAGCCGCTGGGCGCGGAAATGGCTACACCTTC.

This clonotype was found a few times. The V gene is TRBV9, the J gene TRBJ2-2, with 7 positions matching TRBD1. Per germline, CDR1 SGDLS and CDR2 YYNGEE. This CDR3 is 15 amino acids long. The V gene end was trimmed by 4 bases and the J gene end by 3 bases; junction bases not matched to a gene: 6. CDR3 in amino acids: CASSIDRADTGELFF. In nucleotides, the CDR3 is TGTGCCAGCAGCATAGACAGGGCGGACACCGGGGAGCTGTTTTTT.

The V gene is TRBV7-9, the J gene TRBJ1-1, with D uncertain. The CDR3 has 15 residues. Germline CDR1 reads SEHNR; CDR2 reads FQNEAQ (reference sequence). Trimming stripped 1 base from V and 0 bases from J, with 9 bases between. The CDR3 coding sequence is TGTGCCAGCAGCTTAGGAGGGTCAATGAACACTGAAGCTTTCTTT. This gives the protein CASSLGGSMNTEAFF.

The chain employs TRBV29-1 and TRBJ1-1; tentatively, D is TRBD1 (5 bases). Germline CDR1 SQVTM, CDR2 ANQGSEA. Trimming removed 3 bases from V and 3 bases from J, with 8 bases in between. This CDR3 has 12 residues. The DNA of the CDR3 is TGCAGCGTTGACATAGGGGACACTGAAGCTTTCTTT. Translated: CSVDIGDTEAFF.

This clonotype came up a few times. The J gene is TRBJ2-5, the V gene TRBV18, with D tentatively TRBD1 (6 bases). CDR1 and CDR2 from the germline V gene are KGHSH and LQKENI. V shed 1 base and J shed 2 bases, with 11 bases lying between them. The CDR3 consists of 15 residues. The CDR3 spells CASSPQKGVQETQYF. CDR3 bases: TGTGCCAGCTCACCACAGAAGGGGGTACAAGAGACCCAGTACTTC.

V usage is TRBV12-3 or TRBV12-4 and J usage is TRBJ1-5; no reliable D call. The V end was cut by 4 bases, the J end by 6 bases, with 7 bases between. The CDR3 totals 12 residues. The CDR3 is CASSSGSQPQHF. The DNA of the CDR3 is TGTGCCAGCAGTTCTGGTAGTCAGCCCCAGCATTTT.